The 17 T cell receptor beta chains below come from one sample, sequenced in a study of a mutant IDH1 vaccine in newly diagnosed glioma. Sequencing used immunoSEQ multiplex PCR; TCRdb keeps in-frame clones, though not all of them. The sample yields about 52,000 clones, roughly 90% seen once. No cognate antigen is known for these TCRs. Stated time point: week 11, during vaccination. Mutant IDH1 20-mer peptide, at 300 ug, made up each vaccine dose, with topical imiquimod. Sequencing was performed on PBMCs, taken from a glioma patient whose treatment included an IDH1 peptide vaccine. These receptor sequences come from a man in his fifties or sixties with glioma.

J is TRBJ1-4 and V is TRBV18; no firm D call. CDR1 is KGHSH and CDR2 is LQKENI in the germline V gene. Trimming cost V 6 bases and J 2 bases, with 7 bases left between them. CDR3 length equals 13 residues. The CDR3: CASSARTNEKLFF. CDR3 coding DNA: TGTGCCAGCTCGGCGAGGACTAATGAAAAACTGTTTTTT.

V is TRBV2 and J is TRBJ1-5; D perhaps matches TRBD1 (5 bases). This CDR3 is built from 15 residues. In germline, CDR1 is SNHLY, CDR2 FYNNEI. V shed 6 bases and J shed 0 bases, with 12 bases lying between them. The CDR3 region has the DNA TGTGCCAGCAGAAAGGGGACGTATAGCAATCAGCCCCAGCATTTT. It translates to CASRKGTYSNQPQHF.

This sequence joins TRBV7-9 and TRBJ2-5; 13 bases match TRBD2. Per germline, CDR1 SEHNR and CDR2 FQNEAQ (reference sequence). J gave up 9 bases and V 1 base, and 2 bases lay outside the gene matches. The CDR3 has 14 amino acids. DNA for the CDR3: TGTGCCAGCAGCTTAGGGACTAGCGGGGGACCCCAGTACTTC. The encoded protein is CASSLGTSGGPQYF.

The gene calls are TRBV9 and TRBJ1-2; 9 nucleotides match TRBD1. Germline lookup yields CDR1 SGDLS and CDR2 YYNGEE. V was clipped by 3 bases and J by 6 bases; unmatched bases: 12. The CDR3 sequence is 16 residues long. The CDR3 region is CASSARTGVPRDGYTF. The DNA for the CDR3 is TGTGCCAGCAGCGCCCGGACAGGGGTCCCAAGGGATGGCTACACCTTC.

The chain has TRBV30 and TRBJ2-3; 10 nucleotides align to TRBD2. From germline, CDR1 is GTSNPN and CDR2 SVGIG (reference sequence). With 3 bases clipped from V and 3 bases from J, the junction kept 6 bases outside the gene matches. The CDR3 is 15 residues long. CDR3 coding DNA: TGTGCCTGGAGAACTCCGGGACTAGCGACAGATACGCAGTATTTT. Its protein is CAWRTPGLATDTQYF. Supplemented by reference TRBV30 and TRBJ2-3, the full variable domain reads SQTIHQWPATLVQPVGSPLSLECTVEGTSNPNLYWYRQAAGRGLQLLFYSVGIGQISSEVPQNLSASRPQDRQFILSSKKLLLSDSGFYLCAWRTPGLATDTQYFGPGTRLTVL.

The chain is built from TRBV19 and TRBJ2-2; 11 bases match TRBD1. From germline, CDR1 is LNHDA and CDR2 SQIVND (reference sequence). This CDR3 contains 15 residues. The trim removed 4 bases at V and 5 bases at J, leaving 3 bases unmatched. The CDR3 bases are TGTGCCAGTAGTAAAGGGACAGGGGGGACCGGGGAGCTGTTTTTT. It codes for CASSKGTGGTGELFF.

The gene calls are TRBV9 and TRBJ2-1, with 11 bases aligning to TRBD2. J lost 9 bases, V lost 3 bases, and 8 bases had no gene match. Germline V gene lookup returns CDR1 SGDLS and CDR2 YYNGEE. This CDR3 contains 15 residues. DNA of the CDR3: TGTGCCAGCAGCGCGACGTTAGCGGGGGGGCCTGAGCAGTTCTTC. This sequence encodes CASSATLAGGPEQFF.

This chain connects TRBV7-2 to TRBJ2-3; no firm D call. Germline V CDR1 and CDR2: SGHTA, FQGNSA. The V end was cut by 0 bases, the J end by 0 bases, with 10 bases between. CDR3 length: 16 amino acids. CDR3 coding DNA: TGTGCCAGCAGCTTAGCCTTCTTAATTAGCACAGATACGCAGTATTTT. Translated: CASSLAFLISTDTQYF.

The rearrangement joins TRBV6-5 to TRBJ1-5; the D gene is possibly TRBD1 (5 bases). This CDR3 comprises 14 residues. Trimming took 5 bases from V and 9 from J, leaving 17 bases between them. CDR1 is MNHEY, CDR2 SVGAGI, per germline. CDR3 sequence reads: CASSDSLGSWPQHF. The CDR3 bases are TGTGCCAGCAGTGACAGCCTCGGGAGCTGGCCCCAGCATTTT.

The gene calls are TRBV30 and TRBJ2-5, with TRBD1 matching 8 bases. The J call may be mistaken, given a closer DNA end match to TRBJ2-7. Germline-derived CDR1 and CDR2 are GTSNPN and SVGIG (reference sequence). The CDR3 extends over 13 amino acids. The CDR3 DNA follows: TGTGCCTGTCGCAGGGGGCACTCCTACGAGCAGTACTTC. Translating gives CACRRGHSYEQYF.

This sequence joins TRBV5-1 and TRBJ2-5; no firm D call. CDR1 and CDR2 from the germline V gene are SGHRS and YFSETQ. The germline V and J ends were trimmed by 1 base and 2 bases, with 0 bases remaining between them. The CDR3 consists of 11 residues. CDR3: CASSLQETQYF. In nucleotides, the CDR3 is TGCGCCAGCAGCTTGCAAGAGACCCAGTACTTC.

The rearrangement uses TRBV7-2 and TRBJ2-3; 7 bases align to TRBD2. Trimming cost V 3 bases and J 1 base; bases outside gene matches: 4. Germline V gene lookup returns CDR1 SGHTA and CDR2 FQGNSA. The CDR3 loop spans 15 amino acids. CDR3: CASSFSSGGTDTQYF. CDR3 in DNA: TGTGCCAGCAGCTTTTCGAGCGGGGGCACAGATACGCAGTATTTT.

J is TRBJ1-2 and V is TRBV28; a weak D match, TRBD1 (6 bases). V lost 5 bases and J 8 bases, leaving 15 bases between the germline ends. There are 13 residues in the CDR3. Germline CDR1 is MDHEN and CDR2 is SYDVKM. The CDR3 spells CASSVTRGLGYTF. CDR3 sequence (DNA): TGTGCCAGCAGTGTAACCAGGGGCCTGGGCTACACCTTC.

This chain links TRBV7-2 with TRBJ1-1; D is uncertain. V lost 1 base to trimming and J lost 0 bases, with 6 bases between them. Germline CDR1 reads SGHTA; CDR2 reads FQGNSA. CDR3 length: 14 residues. This chain's CDR3 is CASSLGSLNTEAFF. As DNA, the CDR3 is TGTGCCAGCAGCTTAGGTTCCTTGAACACTGAAGCTTTCTTT.

The rearrangement joins TRBV5-1 to TRBJ2-2; 9 nucleotides line up with TRBD2. J lost 1 base, V lost 8 bases, and 15 bases had no gene match. The CDR3 runs to 18 residues. The germline CDR1 and CDR2 sequences are SGHRS and YFSETQ. CDR3 in amino acids: CASSAGGRITGNTGELFF. CDR3 nucleotides: TGCGCCAGTTCCGCGGGGGGGCGAATTACTGGGAACACCGGGGAGCTGTTTTTT. The variable domain in full, with the rest retrieved from reference TRBV5-1 and TRBJ2-2, is KAGVTQTPRYLIKTRGQQVTLSCSPISGHRSVSWYQQTPGQGLQFLFEYFSETQRNKGNFPGRFSGRQFSNSRSEMNVSTLELGDSALYLCASSAGGRITGNTGELFFGEGSRLTVL.

This sequence joins TRBV7-2 and TRBJ2-5; 8 bases agree with TRBD1. V lost 6 bases to trimming and J lost 3 bases; unmatched junction nucleotides: 6. Germline V gene lookup returns CDR1 SGHTA and CDR2 FQGNSA. This CDR3 is built from 14 residues. The CDR3 coding sequence is TGTGCCAGCAGTCGTACGGGACAGGAAGAGACCCAGTACTTC. Amino acid sequence: CASSRTGQEETQYF.

A word on this clone: In the same sample, other DNA sequences code for this CDR3. The chain has TRBV7-2 and TRBJ1-3; 8 bases align to TRBD1. The CDR3 loop spans 14 amino acids. CDR1 and CDR2 (germline): SGHTA, FQGNSA. Trimming at V came to 6 bases and at J to 4 bases, leaving 5 bases not matched to a gene. The CDR3 DNA reads as TGTGCCAGCAGTCCTCGGACAGGGGGAAACACCATATATTTT. Translation gives CASSPRTGGNTIYF.